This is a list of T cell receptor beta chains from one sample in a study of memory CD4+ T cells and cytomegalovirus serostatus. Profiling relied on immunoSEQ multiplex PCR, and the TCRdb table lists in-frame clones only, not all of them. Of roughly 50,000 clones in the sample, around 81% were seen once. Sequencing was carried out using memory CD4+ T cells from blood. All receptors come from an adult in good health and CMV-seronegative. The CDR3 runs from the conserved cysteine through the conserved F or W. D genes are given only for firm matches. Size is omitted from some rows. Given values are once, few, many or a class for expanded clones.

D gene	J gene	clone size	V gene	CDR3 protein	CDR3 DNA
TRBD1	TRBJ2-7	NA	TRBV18	CASSVDRGLNEQYF	TGTGCCAGCTCAGTGGACAGGGGGCTCAACGAGCAGTACTTC
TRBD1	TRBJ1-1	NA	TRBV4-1	CASSPRGTGGTEAFF	TGCGCCAGCAGCCCGCGTGGGACAGGGGGGACTGAAGCTTTCTTT
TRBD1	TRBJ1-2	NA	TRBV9	CASSVDIFGEAAGQGSYGYTF	TGTGCCAGCAGCGTAGATATATTTGGAGAGGCCGCCGGACAGGGGTCCTATGGCTACACCTTC
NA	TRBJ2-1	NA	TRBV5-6	CASSYLGAPMREQFF	TGTGCCAGCAGCTACCTCGGGGCCCCTATGCGGGAGCAGTTCTTC
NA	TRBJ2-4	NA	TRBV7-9	CASSLGGAKNIQYF	TGTGCCAGCAGCTTGGGGGGAGCCAAAAACATTCAGTACTTC
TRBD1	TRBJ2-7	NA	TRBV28	CASSSPRDRGRYEQYF	TGTGCCAGCAGTTCGCCCCGGGACAGGGGCCGCTACGAGCAGTACTTC
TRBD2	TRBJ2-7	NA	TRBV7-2	CASSRGGPAYEQYF	TGTGCCAGCAGCCGGGGGGGGCCCGCGTACGAGCAGTACTTC
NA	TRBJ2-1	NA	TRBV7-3	CASSGGPGGQFF	TGTGCCAGCAGCGGGGGCCCCGGAGGGCAGTTCTTC
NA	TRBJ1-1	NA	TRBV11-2	CASSSGQDYTEAFF	TGTGCCAGCAGCTCGGGGCAGGACTACACTGAAGCTTTCTTT
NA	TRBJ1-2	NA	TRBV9	CASSVDRNYGYTF	TGTGCCAGCAGCGTGGACAGAAACTATGGCTACACCTTC
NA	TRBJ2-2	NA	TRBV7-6	CASSRGQLGELFF	TGTGCCAGCAGCCGAGGACAGTTGGGAGAGCTGTTTTTT
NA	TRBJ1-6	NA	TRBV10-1	CASKYKGLYNSPLHF	TGCGCCAGCAAGTACAAGGGCCTCTATAATTCACCCCTCCACTTT
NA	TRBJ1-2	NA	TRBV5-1	CASSFDRKYGYTF	TGCGCCAGCAGCTTCGACAGGAAGTATGGCTACACCTTC
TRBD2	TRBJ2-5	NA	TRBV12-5	CASGLVRWGEGETQYF	TGTGCTAGTGGTTTGGTACGTTGGGGGGAGGGGGAGACCCAGTACTTC
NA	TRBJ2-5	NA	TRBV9	CASSVGFDGETQYF	TGTGCCAGCAGCGTAGGGTTTGATGGGGAGACCCAGTACTTC
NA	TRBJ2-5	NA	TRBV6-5	CASRPGSRETQYF	TGTGCCAGCAGACCGGGCTCGCGAGAGACCCAGTACTTC
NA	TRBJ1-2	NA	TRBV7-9	CASSSGNQANYGYTF	TGTGCCAGCAGCTCGGGAAACCAAGCTAACTATGGCTACACCTTC
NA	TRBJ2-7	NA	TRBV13	CASSLGGGRNEQYF	TGTGCCAGCAGCTTAGGAGGGGGGAGGAACGAGCAGTACTTC
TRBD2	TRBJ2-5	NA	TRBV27	CASSFVAGGETQYF	TGTGCCAGCAGTTTTGTAGCGGGAGGAGAGACCCAGTACTTC
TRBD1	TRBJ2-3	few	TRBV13	CASSSGQGIDTQYF	TGTGCCAGCAGCTCGGGACAGGGCATAGATACGCAGTATTTT
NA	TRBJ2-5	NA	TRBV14	CASSQGPGLRKETQYF	TGTGCCAGCAGCCAAGGTCCGGGACTCAGAAAGGAGACCCAGTACTTC